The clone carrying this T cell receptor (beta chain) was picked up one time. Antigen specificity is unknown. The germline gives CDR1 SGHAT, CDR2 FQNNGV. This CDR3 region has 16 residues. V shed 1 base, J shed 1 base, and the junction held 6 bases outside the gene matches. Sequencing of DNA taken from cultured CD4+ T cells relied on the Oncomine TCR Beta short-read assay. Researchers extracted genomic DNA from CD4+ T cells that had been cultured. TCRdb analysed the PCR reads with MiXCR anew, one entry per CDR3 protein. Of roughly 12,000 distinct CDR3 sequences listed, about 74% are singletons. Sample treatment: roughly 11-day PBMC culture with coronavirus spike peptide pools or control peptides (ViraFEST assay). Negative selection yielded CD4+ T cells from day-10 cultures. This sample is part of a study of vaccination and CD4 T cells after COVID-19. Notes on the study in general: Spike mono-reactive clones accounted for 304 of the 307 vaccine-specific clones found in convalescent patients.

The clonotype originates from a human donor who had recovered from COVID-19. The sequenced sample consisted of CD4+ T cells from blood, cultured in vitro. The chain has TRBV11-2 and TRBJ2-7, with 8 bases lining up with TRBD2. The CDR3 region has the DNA TGTGCCAGCAGCTTAGTATCCAGCGGGGGTTCCTACGAGCAGTACTTC. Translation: CASSLVSSGGSYEQYF.